This TCR beta chain was retrieved from a study of cytomegalovirus exposure and HLA in healthy donors. Study-level results: In the approximately 120 validation repertoires, a later analysis found that first-cohort TCR clusters tended to co-occur.

Libraries were prepared by immunoSEQ multiplex PCR; TCRdb keeps only in-frame clonotypes and omits some of them. Of 150,000 to 200,000 clones in the sample, around nine tenths were seen once. Germline V lookup: CDR1 SGHTA, CDR2 FQGTGA. The CDR3 sequence is 15 residues long. Trimming took 6 bases from V and 2 from J; bases not matched to a gene: 7. Concerning this clone itself: The antigen is undetermined. The sample holds other DNA sequences that translate to the same CDR3.

Input material: PBMCs. V is TRBV7-3 and J is TRBJ2-7; 10 bases match TRBD2. The receptor was derived from a man younger than 40 in good health and CMV-seropositive. DNA of the CDR3: TGTGCCAGCAGTTCCCTAGCGGGAGATGCCTACGAGCAGTACTTC. It specifies CASSSLAGDAYEQYF.